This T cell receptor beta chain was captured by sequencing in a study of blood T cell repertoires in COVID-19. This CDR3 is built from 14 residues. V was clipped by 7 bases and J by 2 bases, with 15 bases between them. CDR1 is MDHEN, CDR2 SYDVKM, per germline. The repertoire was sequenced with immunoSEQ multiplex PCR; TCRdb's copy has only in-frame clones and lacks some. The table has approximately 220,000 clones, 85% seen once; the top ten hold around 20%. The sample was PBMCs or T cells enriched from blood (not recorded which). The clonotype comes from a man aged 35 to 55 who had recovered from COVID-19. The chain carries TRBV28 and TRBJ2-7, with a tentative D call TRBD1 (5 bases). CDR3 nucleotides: TGTGCCAGCATCCAGGGTAATCGCCCCTACGAGCAGTACTTC. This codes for CASIQGNRPYEQYF.